A single sample is the source of the 2 T cell receptor beta chains below, sequenced in a study of blood T cell repertoires in COVID-19. Measured with immunoSEQ multiplex PCR; TCRdb has only the in-frame clones, and not every one. The table lists around 150,000 clones, around nine tenths of them singletons. Material for sequencing was peripheral blood. The origin of the receptors is a woman in her sixties or seventies with COVID-19, enrolled during active disease.

As DNA, the CDR3 is TGTGCCAGCAGCACCCGGGGAGGGTCGAACACCGGGGAGCTGTTTTTT. Translated: CASSTRGGSNTGELFF. This sequence joins TRBV7-9 and TRBJ2-2; 7 bases fit TRBD2. J was trimmed by 0 bases and V by 5 bases; bases with no gene match: 6. CDR1 and CDR2 from the germline V gene are SEHNR and FQNEAQ (reference sequence). The length of the CDR3 is 16 residues.

The rearrangement joins TRBV6-1 to TRBJ1-5; D is unresolved. The V end was cut by 0 bases, the J end by 0 bases, with 15 bases between. This CDR3 contains 18 residues. The V gene's germline CDR1 is MNHNS and CDR2 SASEGT. The DNA of the CDR3 is TGTGCCAGCAGTGAAGCGCGTCCTTTCGATTATAGCAATCAGCCCCAGCATTTT. Translating it yields CASSEARPFDYSNQPQHF.